This T cell receptor beta chain appears in the sequencing data of a study of Graves' ophthalmopathy and Graves' hyperthyroidism. This CDR3 region has 12 residues. Germline lookup yields CDR1 SNHLY and CDR2 FYNNEI. V gave up 3 bases and J gave up 2 bases, with 4 bases separating them. Other autoimmune diseases, uncontrolled infections, pregnancy and lactation each led to patient exclusion. PBMCs originated in 10 ml of fresh peripheral blood. Beta-chain TCR CDR3 regions were amplified from RNA transcripts. RT-PCR was first run with HTBI primers, then multiplex PCR in a second round. TCRdb independently ran MiXCR on the multiplex PCR reads; one entry per CDR3 protein. Here the sample spans over 150,000 distinct CDR3 sequences, about 40% being singletons. This clonotype was picked up many times. Its matching antigen is unknown. Study results and caveats: With just over 70% sensitivity and over 72% specificity, the model predicted ophthalmopathy progression. In blood, most expanded thyroid clonotypes above 0.001 frequency were also detected.

The source is a woman aged 40 to 50 with Graves' ophthalmopathy. The V and J genes are TRBV2 and TRBJ1-2; no firm D call. Specimen: peripheral blood. CDR3 amino acids: CASSEGNYGYTF. For the CDR3, the DNA is TGTGCCAGCAGTGAGGGGAACTATGGCTACACCTTC. Combining the CDR3 with reference TRBV2 and TRBJ1-2 gives the whole variable domain EPEVTQTPSHQVTQMGQEVILRCVPISNHLYFYWYRQILGQKVEFLVSFYNNEISEKSEIFDDQFSVERPDGSNFTLKIRSTKLEDSAMYFCASSEGNYGYTFGSGTRLTVV.